This passage covers 21 T cell receptor beta chains from one sample sequenced in a study of CD8 T cells in Susac syndrome. With random hexamers, reverse transcription was performed on about 0.5 to 1 ug of RNA. TCRdb redid the calling of the immunoSEQ multiplex PCR reads with MiXCR, one entry per CDR3 protein. The sample has about 180,000 distinct CDR3 sequences; 85% to 95% are singletons. Sequencing was carried out using CD4+ T cells from PBMCs. These receptors all come from a human donor with Susac syndrome.

The gene calls are TRBV2 and TRBJ2-7, with D unresolved. V was pared by 2 bases and J by 9 bases, with 11 bases between. Germline lookup yields CDR1 SNHLY and CDR2 FYNNEI. The CDR3 length is 12 residues. CDR3 sequence: CASSETELRQYF. CDR3 nucleotides: TGTGCCAGCAGTGAAACAGAACTCCGGCAGTACTTC.

J is TRBJ1-5 and V is TRBV3-1; tentative D call: TRBD1 (5 bases). Germline assignment: CDR1 LGHDT and CDR2 YNNKEL (reference sequence). Trimming took off 5 bases at V and 6 bases at J, with 11 bases between the two ends. CDR3 length: 13 residues. CDR3 loop: CASSNRPRQPQHF. The CDR3 DNA follows: TGTGCCAGCAGCAACAGGCCCCGTCAGCCCCAGCATTTT.

This clonotype has only one observation. The chain's CDR3 is CASSLGQSLAYGYTF. The CDR3 DNA is TGTGCCAGCAGCTTGGGACAGTCCCTCGCCTATGGCTACACCTTC. The chain couples TRBV5-6 to TRBJ1-2; TRBD1 is a possible D gene (5 bases). Trimming shortened V by 0 bases and J by 4 bases, and 13 bases separated the two germline ends. Germline CDR1 reads SGHDT; CDR2 reads YYEEEE. This CDR3 has 15 residues.

The rearrangement uses TRBV11-2 and TRBJ2-2; 9 bases are shared with TRBD1. J was trimmed by 5 bases and V by 4 bases; bases with no gene match: 8. CDR1 and CDR2 (germline): SGHAT, FQNNGV. This CDR3 contains 16 residues. In DNA form, the CDR3 reads TGTGCCAGCAGCTCGTACAGGGGGCGCGAGACCGGGGAGCTGTTTTTT. Translation gives CASSSYRGRETGELFF.

The gene calls are TRBV6-1 and TRBJ1-4; maybe TRBD1 (5 bases). This CDR3 has 12 amino acids. CDR1 MNHNS and CDR2 SASEGT come from the germline V gene. Between the trimmed V and J ends, which lost 5 bases and 9 bases, there was a span of 10 bases. This chain's CDR3 is CASSFWGQKLFF. In nucleotides, the CDR3 is TGTGCCAGCAGTTTCTGGGGACAAAAACTGTTTTTT.

The chain has TRBV12-3 or TRBV12-4 and TRBJ1-2; 7 nucleotides align to TRBD1. Trimming removed 4 bases from V and 7 bases from J; junction bases left unmatched: 9. CDR3 length equals 14 residues. In DNA form, the CDR3 reads TGTGCCAGCAGTTCAGACAGGGAGTCGGGTGGCTACACCTTC. Translation gives CASSSDRESGGYTF.

The CDR3 sequence is CAWSGIAQGKLFF. CDR3 nucleotides: TGTGCCTGGAGTGGCATAGCGCAGGGAAAACTGTTTTTT. The rearrangement links TRBV30 to TRBJ1-4; tentatively, D is TRBD1 (5 bases). CDR3 length equals 13 residues. Deletions cut 1 base from V and 10 bases from J, with 13 bases between. The germline V gene encodes CDR1 GTSNPN and CDR2 SVGIG (reference sequence).

This chain links TRBV5-1 with TRBJ2-1, with TRBD2 matching 12 bases. V shed 3 bases, J shed 7 bases, and the junction held 5 bases outside the gene matches. The CDR3 consists of 15 residues. CDR1 is SGHRS and CDR2 is YFSETQ in the germline V gene. CDR3 sequence (DNA): TGCGCCAGCAGCTCAAGACTAGCGGGGGATAATGAGCAGTTCTTC. Its protein product is CASSSRLAGDNEQFF.

The gene calls are TRBV11-2 and TRBJ1-2; unclear D gene. The CDR3 runs to 11 residues. Trimming shortened V by 4 bases and J by 3 bases, and 3 bases separated the two germline ends. Germline V gene lookup returns CDR1 SGHAT and CDR2 FQNNGV. CDR3 residues: CASSSYYGYTF. In DNA, the CDR3 is TGTGCCAGCAGCTCATACTATGGCTACACCTTC. The full variable domain, completed using reference TRBV11-2 and TRBJ1-2, is EAGVAQSPRYKIIEKRQSVAFWCNPISGHATLYWYQQILGQGPKLLIQFQNNGVVDDSQLPKDRFSAERLKGVDSTLKIQPAKLEDSAVYLCASSSYYGYTFGSGTRLTVV.

This clonotype has a single count. The rearrangement joins TRBV10-3 to TRBJ2-5; D is uncertain. Trimming shortened V by 4 bases and J by 3 bases, and 12 bases separated the two germline ends. The CDR3 spans 14 residues. Per the germline V gene, CDR1 is ENHRY and CDR2 is SYGVKD. The CDR3 DNA follows: TGTGCCATCAGTGCAGGTGGGAAAAAAGAGACCCAGTACTTC. Residues: CAISAGGKKETQYF.

The chain is built from TRBV9 and TRBJ2-7; D tentatively fits TRBD1 or TRBD2 (5 bases each). CDR1 is SGDLS and CDR2 is YYNGEE in the germline V gene. V was cut by 3 bases and J by 6 bases, with 16 bases left in between. The CDR3 is 14 amino acids. CDR3: CASSATVSGGEQYF. The DNA of the CDR3 is TGTGCCAGCAGCGCCACCGTGAGTGGGGGCGAGCAGTACTTC.

This clonotype has just one count. CDR3 DNA sequence: TGTGCCATCAGTGAGTCGATCGTTCAGTTCTTC. It is translated as CAISESIVQFF. The J gene is TRBJ2-1, the V gene TRBV10-3; no clear D gene. This CDR3 comprises 11 residues. V was clipped by 0 bases and J by 13 bases, with 7 bases between them. Germline CDR1 ENHRY, CDR2 SYGVKD.

The chain has TRBV20-1 and TRBJ1-1, with D possibly matching TRBD1 (5 bases). There are 12 residues in the CDR3. The ends were cut back, 5 bases at V and 1 base at J, with 8 bases in the middle. CDR1 DFQATT and CDR2 SNEGSKA come from the germline V gene (reference sequence). This CDR3 is CSARRENTEAFF. CDR3 bases: TGCAGTGCTCGCAGGGAGAACACTGAAGCTTTCTTT.

This chain uses TRBV5-1 with TRBJ2-1, with D unclear. The length of the CDR3 is 15 residues. Trimming removed 1 base at V and 5 bases at J, with 13 bases between. Germline V lookup: CDR1 SGHRS, CDR2 YFSETQ. As DNA, the CDR3 is TGCGCCAGCAGCTTGCTTGGGATTTCAGACAATGAGCAGTTCTTC. Translation gives CASSLLGISDNEQFF.

This chain joins TRBV29-1 and TRBJ2-5; D call uncertain. The CDR3 has 12 residues. Germline CDR1 and CDR2: SQVTM and ANQGSEA. The V end lost 3 bases, the J end lost 5 bases, and 10 bases lay between the germline ends. CDR3 sequence: CSVEAGFETQYF. CDR3 DNA sequence: TGCAGCGTTGAGGCCGGGTTCGAGACCCAGTACTTC.

V is TRBV7-2 and J is TRBJ1-2; perhaps TRBD1 as D (6 bases). The germline gives CDR1 SGHTA, CDR2 FQGNSA. Trimming cost V 5 bases and J 4 bases, with 14 bases left between them. This CDR3 spans 14 amino acids. This CDR3 reads CASSRDGGPYGYTF. CDR3 DNA sequence: TGTGCCAGCAGCCGGGACGGGGGCCCCTATGGCTACACCTTC.

This chain links TRBV5-1 with TRBJ2-5; no clear D gene. Trimming left V 7 bases short and J 5 bases short, with 12 bases between. The CDR3 is made up of 12 amino acids. Germline assignment: CDR1 SGHRS and CDR2 YFSETQ. The CDR3 sequence is CASPLPPETQYF. The CDR3 DNA follows: TGCGCCAGCCCCCTTCCCCCGGAGACCCAGTACTTC.

J is TRBJ1-2 and V is TRBV28; D gene uncertain. Trimming took 6 bases from V and 6 from J, leaving 14 bases between them. Germline V gene data show CDR1 as MDHEN and CDR2 as SYDVKM. The CDR3 consists of 13 residues. CDR3 coding DNA: TGTGCCAGCAGCCTCAGGAGGGAGAATGGCTACACCTTC. Protein sequence: CASSLRRENGYTF.

The chain carries TRBV18 and TRBJ1-1; D gene unclear. The V end was cut by 6 bases, the J end by 0 bases, with 5 bases between. This CDR3 is 12 amino acids long. Per germline, CDR1 KGHSH and CDR2 LQKENI. The CDR3 DNA sequence: TGTGCCAGCTCGAGAGTGAACACTGAAGCTTTCTTT. Encoded protein: CASSRVNTEAFF.

The rearrangement uses TRBV9 and TRBJ2-5; D might be TRBD2 (5 bases). Trimming pared 3 bases from V and 0 bases from J, leaving 6 bases between. Germline V lookup: CDR1 SGDLS, CDR2 YYNGEE. This CDR3 is 13 amino acids long. Here the CDR3 DNA reads TGTGCCAGCAGCGGCGGGTACCAAGAGACCCAGTACTTC. It encodes CASSGGYQETQYF.

The chain is built from TRBV10-2 and TRBJ2-1, with D uncertain. Trimming took off 1 base at V and 0 bases at J, with 10 bases between the two ends. The CDR3 covers 16 residues. Germline CDR1 is WSHSY and CDR2 is SAAADI. CDR3 amino acids: CASSEWGSSSYNEQFF. DNA for the CDR3: TGCGCCAGCAGTGAGTGGGGATCGAGCTCCTACAATGAGCAGTTCTTC.